Following are 2 T cell receptor beta chains from one sample sequenced in a study of blood T cell repertoires in COVID-19 (dated by TCRdb to the early 2020s). The protocol used for the library was the immunoSEQ multiplex PCR assay. The source is immuneACCESS, and TCRdb retained only in-frame sequences with V and J called. Part of the clones is not carried over; for the studies checked, unresolved V genes explain less than half of this, and the remainder is unexplained. The sample has about 170,000 clones on record, more than 75% of them singletons. The ten largest clones represent around 5% of the sample. The sequenced material came from peripheral blood. The receptors here all came from a man aged 18 to 29 with COVID-19, enrolled during active disease.

The chain recombines TRBV29-1 with TRBJ2-1, with 9 positions matching TRBD2. The germline CDR1 and CDR2 sequences are SQVTM and ANQGSEA. The CDR3 runs to 14 residues. Trimming at V came to 4 bases and at J to 7 bases, leaving 8 bases not matched to a gene. In DNA form, the CDR3 reads TGCAGCGTTGGAGGGGCGGGAGGGCCGAATGAGCAGTTCTTC. Translation gives CSVGGAGGPNEQFF.

Of note for this clone: The junction departs from germline at one end; a sequencing error may be responsible. The rearrangement uses TRBV27 and TRBJ1-1; weak D call: TRBD1 (6 bases). The CDR3 is 12 amino acids. Germline V gives CDR1 MNHEY, CDR2 SMNVEV (reference sequence). CDR3 loop: CASSSGTRGKVF. The CDR3 bases are TGTGCCAGCAGTTCCGGGACACGCGGAAAAGTCTTT.